What follows is one TCR beta chain and its context. These data come from a study of blood T cell repertoires in COVID-19. Whole-study context: Acute and convalescent COVID-19 samples came from the United States, Italy and Spain. Nucleic acid was either cDNA or gDNA, and it came from T cells, B-cell-depleted T cells, or PBMCs.

This CDR3 has 16 amino acids. Trimming at V came to 2 bases and at J to 7 bases, leaving 8 bases not matched to a gene. Germline V gives CDR1 MNHNS, CDR2 SASEGT. The authors' processing: The assay estimated nucleated cells by amplifying reference gene primers. Some clones are missing from TCRdb's copy, which holds only in-frame ones; the method was immunoSEQ multiplex PCR. The DNA was the basis for D and trimming; V, J and clone size are from that table. The sample lists around 700,000 clones; about 90% were seen once. The V and J genes are TRBV6-1 and TRBJ2-2; 9 nucleotides agree with TRBD2. This clonotype was obtained from a woman younger than 30 with acute or convalescent COVID-19. Source material: peripheral blood. The CDR3 loop is CASSERVAGEIGELFF. The CDR3 DNA follows: TGTGCCAGCAGTGAAAGAGTAGCGGGGGAGATCGGGGAGCTGTTTTTT.